What follows describes a single T cell receptor (beta chain). Per germline, CDR1 ENHRY and CDR2 SYGVKD. The CDR3 length is 13 residues. The V and J ends lost 8 bases and 7 bases, in that order; junction bases with no gene match: 2. The entry originates in a study of blood T cell repertoires in COVID-19. For the study at large: Sites across the United States, Italy and Spain contributed samples from acute and convalescent COVID-19. Sample material is recorded as cDNA or gDNA derived from T cells, B-cell-depleted T cells, or PBMCs.

In the original processing: Reference gene primer amplification gave nucleated cell count estimates. Data came from immunoSEQ multiplex PCR; TCRdb stores just in-frame clones and leaves some out. V, J and clone size reflect that table, while D and trimming were determined from the DNA. The sample carries around 210,000 clones, around three quarters recorded once. This receptor was obtained from a woman in her 70s with acute or convalescent COVID-19. V gene TRBV10-3 combines with J gene TRBJ2-2; 12 nucleotides match TRBD2. The sequenced sample was peripheral blood. CDR3 nucleotides: TGTGCCATCGGACTAGCGGGAAGCGGGGAGCTGTTTTTT. Translating gives CAIGLAGSGELFF.